A single sample gave rise to the 28 T cell receptor beta chains below, sequenced in a study of blood T cell repertoires in COVID-19 (dated by TCRdb to between 2020 and 2021). The receptor library was made with the immunoSEQ multiplex PCR assay. This is the immuneACCESS table as TCRdb keeps it, with only in-frame sequences that have V and J called. A part of the clones is gone; compared with another copy, unresolved V genes explain less than half, and the rest is unexplained. This sample holds some 56,000 clones; around nine tenths were observed only once. The ten top clones hold roughly 6.5% of the sample. Sequenced input: peripheral blood. The receptors were gathered from a woman aged 60-75 years with COVID-19, enrolled during active disease.

CDR3 amino acids: CASRPRWEGLNNEQFF. The CDR3 bases are TGTGCCAGCAGACCCCGATGGGAGGGCTTGAACAATGAGCAGTTCTTC. The J gene is TRBJ2-1, the V gene TRBV27, with 7 bases fitting TRBD2. The germline V gene encodes CDR1 MNHEY and CDR2 SMNVEV (reference sequence). The CDR3 loop spans 16 amino acids. Unmatched junction bases numbered 13, after V lost 6 bases and J lost 5 bases.

The chain couples TRBV27 to TRBJ2-5; 10 bases agree with TRBD2. The CDR3 runs 17 residues. Per the germline V gene, CDR1 is MNHEY and CDR2 is SMNVEV (reference sequence). Trimming took 8 bases from V and 2 from J; bases not matched to a gene: 14. The CDR3 loop reads CASRSFIGLAEQETQYF. CDR3 in DNA: TGTGCCAGCCGGAGCTTTATAGGACTAGCGGAGCAAGAGACCCAGTACTTC.

The rearrangement joins TRBV29-1 to TRBJ2-1; TRBD1 aligns across 11 bases. Germline V gene data show CDR1 as SQVTM and CDR2 as ANQGSEA. The CDR3 runs 13 residues. The trim removed 7 bases at V and 7 bases at J, leaving 6 bases unmatched. The CDR3 spells CSAPGQGGNEQFF. CDR3 in DNA: TGCAGCGCCCCGGGACAGGGGGGGAATGAGCAGTTCTTC.

The chain links TRBV4-2 to TRBJ2-1; 9 nucleotides agree with TRBD2. The ends lost 0 bases at V and 0 bases at J; junction bases unmatched: 6. Germline V lookup: CDR1 LGHNA, CDR2 YNFKEQ. The CDR3 covers 18 residues. The CDR3 loop reads CASSQDPLSGSSYNEQFF. In DNA form, the CDR3 reads TGTGCCAGCAGCCAAGATCCCCTTAGCGGGAGCTCCTACAATGAGCAGTTCTTC.

V gene TRBV6-6 combines with J gene TRBJ1-5; D is unresolved. The CDR3 runs to 14 residues. Trimming took 4 bases from V and 1 from J, leaving 8 bases between them. Germline V gene sequence: CDR1 MNHNY, CDR2 SVGAGI (reference sequence). In DNA form, the CDR3 reads TGTGCCAGCAGTTTAGACGGGAGCAATCAGCCCCAGCATTTT. It encodes CASSLDGSNQPQHF.

The CDR3 DNA is TGTGCCAGCAGCCCGGACAGGGGGCGCCCAGCCCTCCACTTT. As protein: CASSPDRGRPALHF. The rearrangement uses TRBV2 and TRBJ1-6; 11 nucleotides align to TRBD1. This CDR3 spans 14 amino acids. Trimming took 6 bases from V and 14 from J; bases not matched to a gene: 9. CDR1 SNHLY and CDR2 FYNNEI come from the germline V gene.

The chain links TRBV12-3 or TRBV12-4 to TRBJ2-7, with D unresolved. CDR3 length: 11 residues. V lost 4 bases and J lost 4, with 5 bases in between. As DNA, the CDR3 is TGTGCCAGCAGTTCTCTTTACGAGCAGTACTTC. Its protein is CASSSLYEQYF.

The V gene is TRBV5-4, the J gene TRBJ2-5; 8 bases are a match to TRBD2. This CDR3 has 15 amino acids. The germline CDR1 and CDR2 sequences are SGHNT and YYREEE (reference sequence). With V trimmed by 6 bases and J by 5 bases, 12 bases remained unmatched. CDR3: CASTNPAGGVETQYF. The DNA for the CDR3 is TGTGCCAGCACCAACCCGGCGGGGGGCGTCGAGACCCAGTACTTC.

V usage is TRBV27 and J usage is TRBJ1-2; the match to TRBD1 covers 7 bases. The germline V gene has CDR1 MNHEY and CDR2 SMNVEV (reference sequence). The J segment lost 1 base and the V segment lost 7 bases, leaving 15 bases of the junction unmatched. The CDR3 contains 17 residues. CDR3 DNA sequence: TGTGCCAGCAAAATTAAAGGGACAGAGCTGTTTAACTATGGCTACACCTTC. Translated: CASKIKGTELFNYGYTF.

V is TRBV30 and J is TRBJ1-4; D is possibly TRBD1 (5 bases). Deletions cut 3 bases from V and 4 bases from J, with 9 bases between. The CDR3 totals 13 residues. Germline V gene lookup returns CDR1 GTSNPN and CDR2 SVGIG (reference sequence). The CDR3 loop reads CAWRGGYNEKLFF. Here the CDR3 DNA reads TGTGCCTGGAGGGGGGGGTATAATGAAAAACTGTTTTTT.

This clone appeared once. V usage is TRBV28 and J usage is TRBJ2-7; tentatively, D is TRBD2 (6 bases). Germline-derived CDR1 and CDR2 are MDHEN and SYDVKM. V was shortened by 8 bases and J by 2 bases, with 13 bases between the two germline ends. This CDR3 contains 13 residues. Here the CDR3 DNA reads TGTGCCAGCCAACGACTAGGACCCTACGAGCAGTACTTC. Residues: CASQRLGPYEQYF.

This clone appeared a single time. The rearrangement links TRBV5-1 to TRBJ2-1; 13 bases align to TRBD2. The CDR3 contains 16 residues. The ends lost 5 bases at V and 7 bases at J; junction bases unmatched: 9. CDR1 and CDR2 (germline): SGHRS, YFSETQ. CDR3 sequence (DNA): TGCGCCAGCAGTAAGACTAGCGGGGGGACTATGAATGAGCAGTTCTTC. Translating gives CASSKTSGGTMNEQFF.

This clone was detected a few times. The rearrangement links TRBV6-6 to TRBJ1-1, with 11 bases lining up with TRBD1. The CDR3 runs 16 residues. From germline, CDR1 is MNHNY and CDR2 SVGAGI (reference sequence). J was trimmed by 7 bases and V by 6 bases; bases with no gene match: 13. The CDR3 loop reads CASSPGTGGYGGEAFF. The CDR3 coding sequence is TGTGCCAGCAGCCCTGGGACAGGGGGGTATGGGGGTGAAGCTTTCTTT.

This rearrangement joins TRBV3-1 (or the pseudogene TRBV3-2) to TRBJ1-4; D perhaps matches TRBD1 (6 bases). V lost 3 bases and J lost 17, with 25 bases in between. The germline V gene has CDR1 LGHDT and CDR2 YNNKEL (reference sequence). This CDR3 region has 15 residues. In DNA form, the CDR3 reads TGTGCCAGCAGCCAGTTCCTCCTAGGGGGGGACGAGAAATTTTTT. Protein sequence: CASSQFLLGGDEKFF.

The sample holds one count of this clone. The chain employs TRBV19 and TRBJ2-4; 8 bases line up with TRBD1. The CDR3 totals 15 residues. The V gene end was trimmed by 7 bases and the J gene end by 2 bases; junction bases not matched to a gene: 7. In germline, CDR1 is LNHDA, CDR2 SQIVND (reference sequence). The CDR3 sequence: CASTPTGASKNIQYF. CDR3 nucleotide sequence: TGTGCCAGTACCCCGACAGGGGCCTCCAAAAACATTCAGTACTTC.

The V call is TRBV6-6, the J call TRBJ2-1; D might be TRBD1 (6 bases). V shed 6 bases and J shed 3 bases, with 18 bases lying between them. From germline, CDR1 is MNHNY and CDR2 SVGAGI (reference sequence). This CDR3 is built from 16 residues. CDR3 sequence: CASSPTGGRGYNEQFF. The CDR3 DNA follows: TGTGCCAGCAGCCCCACAGGAGGCAGGGGCTACAATGAGCAGTTCTTC.

The V gene is TRBV11-3, the J gene TRBJ2-7; D is possibly TRBD2 (5 bases). Trimming shortened V by 1 base and J by 7 bases, and 23 bases separated the two germline ends. This CDR3 has 17 residues. Germline CDR1 reads SGHNT; CDR2 reads YENEEA. Written as DNA, the CDR3 is TGTGCCAGCAGCTTAGGAGGGCGGCTAACTATCCTACGGGAGCAGTACTTC. Translated: CASSLGGRLTILREQYF.

The rearrangement uses TRBV2 and TRBJ1-4; no clear D gene. The CDR3 covers 13 residues. The germline gives CDR1 SNHLY, CDR2 FYNNEI. Between the trimmed V and J ends, which lost 7 bases and 8 bases, there was a span of 14 bases. CDR3 sequence: CASTGDPREKLFF. The CDR3 DNA sequence: TGTGCCAGCACCGGGGATCCTCGGGAAAAACTGTTTTTT. Based on the CDR3 plus reference TRBV2 and TRBJ1-4, the full variable domain is EPEVTQTPSHQVTQMGQEVILRCVPISNHLYFYWYRQILGQKVEFLVSFYNNEISEKSEIFDDQFSVERPDGSNFTLKIRSTKLEDSAMYFCASTGDPREKLFFGSGTQLSVL.

The chain combines TRBV7-3 with TRBJ2-1; tentatively, D is TRBD2 (7 bases). CDR1 and CDR2 (germline): SGHTA, FQGTGA. The V and J ends lost 8 bases and 1 base respectively, with 18 bases between them. The CDR3 spans 16 residues. The CDR3 region is CASALQGRESYNEQFF. In DNA, the CDR3 is TGTGCCAGCGCCCTCCAGGGGAGGGAGTCCTACAATGAGCAGTTCTTC.

This chain joins TRBV6-5 and TRBJ2-3, with 13 bases matching TRBD2. Germline CDR1 reads MNHEY; CDR2 reads SVGAGI. The V segment lost 4 bases and the J segment 7 bases; nucleotides outside the gene matches: 5. The CDR3 is 15 residues long. The CDR3 DNA sequence: TGTGCCAGCAGTTGGGGGACTAGCGGGACTAATACGCAGTATTTT. This translates into CASSWGTSGTNTQYF.

V gene TRBV7-2 combines with J gene TRBJ2-7; D remains unclear. Germline V gives CDR1 SGHTA, CDR2 FQGNSA. V lost 3 bases and J 6 bases, leaving 12 bases between the germline ends. The CDR3 has 13 amino acids. CDR3 DNA: TGTGCCAGCAGCTTCCTCACGGGTGGCGAGCAGTACTTC. Translated: CASSFLTGGEQYF.

The chain has TRBV28 and TRBJ2-1; D possibly corresponds to TRBD2 (6 bases). The germline V and J ends were trimmed by 2 bases and 7 bases, with 18 bases remaining between them. CDR1 is MDHEN and CDR2 is SYDVKM in the germline V gene. The CDR3 is made up of 16 amino acids. The CDR3 bases are TGTGCCAGCAGTTTACCCCTAGCGCCTCCGGGGAATGAGCAGTTCTTC. Its protein is CASSLPLAPPGNEQFF.

The rearrangement joins TRBV9 to TRBJ1-4; 8 bases are a match to TRBD1. Germline V gives CDR1 SGDLS, CDR2 YYNGEE. With 3 bases clipped from V and 7 bases from J, the junction kept 5 bases outside the gene matches. The CDR3 loop spans 14 amino acids. The CDR3: CASSAAGGREKLFF. The DNA of the CDR3 is TGTGCCAGCAGCGCCGCAGGGGGCCGTGAAAAACTGTTTTTT.

This chain joins TRBV5-1 and TRBJ1-1; 7 bases align to TRBD1. CDR1 and CDR2 from the germline V gene are SGHRS and YFSETQ. After removal of 1 base from V and 1 base from J, the junction contained 1 base not matched to a gene. This CDR3 has 14 residues. In DNA form, the CDR3 reads TGCGCCAGCAGCTTGAGGACAGGGAACACTGAAGCTTTCTTT. Translating it yields CASSLRTGNTEAFF.

This chain joins TRBV2 and TRBJ2-1; TRBD1 aligns across 7 bases. The V gene's germline CDR1 is SNHLY and CDR2 FYNNEI. After removal of 2 bases from V and 1 base from J, the junction contained 2 bases not matched to a gene. CDR3 length equals 15 residues. CDR3 amino acids: CASSERTGSYNEQFF. The DNA for the CDR3 is TGTGCCAGCAGTGAAAGGACAGGTTCCTACAATGAGCAGTTCTTC. The whole variable domain, filled in from reference TRBV2 and TRBJ2-1, reads EPEVTQTPSHQVTQMGQEVILRCVPISNHLYFYWYRQILGQKVEFLVSFYNNEISEKSEIFDDQFSVERPDGSNFTLKIRSTKLEDSAMYFCASSERTGSYNEQFFGPGTRLTVL.

Only a few counts were recorded for this clone. V gene TRBV6-1 combines with J gene TRBJ1-3, with D possibly being TRBD1 (5 bases). Germline V lookup: CDR1 MNHNS, CDR2 SASEGT. This CDR3 has 16 amino acids. The V gene lost 1 base and the J gene lost 2 bases, with 12 bases spanning the gap. The CDR3 coding sequence is TGTGCCAGCAGTGAAGTTTTCAGGGCCGCTGGAAACACCATATATTTT. Residues: CASSEVFRAAGNTIYF.

This clone has just one count. This chain connects TRBV15 to TRBJ2-7, with 7 bases matching TRBD2. This CDR3 contains 18 residues. Germline V lookup: CDR1 LNHNV, CDR2 YYDKDF (reference sequence). Unmatched junction bases numbered 14, after V lost 3 bases and J lost 0 bases. The CDR3 protein is CATSSLPWGGTSSYEQYF. The CDR3 coding sequence is TGTGCCACCAGCAGTCTACCTTGGGGGGGTACTAGCTCCTACGAGCAGTACTTC.

The V and J genes are TRBV7-8 and TRBJ2-2; 8 positions agree with TRBD1. There are 15 residues in the CDR3. V lost 4 bases and J lost 6; bases outside the gene matches: 7. Germline V gene data show CDR1 as SGHVS and CDR2 as FQNEAQ. The chain's CDR3 is CASSSRNRGAGELFF. In DNA form, the CDR3 reads TGTGCCAGCAGCTCGAGAAACAGGGGGGCCGGGGAGCTGTTTTTT. The full variable domain, with the rest looked up from reference TRBV7-8 and TRBJ2-2, is GAGVSQSPRYKVAKRGQDVALRCDPISGHVSLFWYQQALGQGPEFLTYFQNEAQLDKSGLPSDRFFAERPEGSVSTLKIQRTQQEDSAVYLCASSSRNRGAGELFFGEGSRLTVL.